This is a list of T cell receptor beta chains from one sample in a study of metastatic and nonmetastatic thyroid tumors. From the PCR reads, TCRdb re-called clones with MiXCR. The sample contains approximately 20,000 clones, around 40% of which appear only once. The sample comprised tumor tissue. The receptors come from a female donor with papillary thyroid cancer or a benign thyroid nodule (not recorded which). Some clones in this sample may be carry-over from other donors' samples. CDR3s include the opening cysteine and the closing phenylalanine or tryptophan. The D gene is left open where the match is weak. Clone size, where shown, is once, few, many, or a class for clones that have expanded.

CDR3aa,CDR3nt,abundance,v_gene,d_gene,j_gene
CATLAGGDNEQFF,TGTGCCACCCTGGCTGGCGGAGACAATGAGCAGTTCTTC,few,TRBV10-3,.,TRBJ2-1
CASSDRVLETQYF,TGTGCCAGTAGCGACAGGGTTTTAGAGACCCAGTACTTC,few,TRBV19,TRBD1,TRBJ2-5
CASSTSGSSTDTQYF,TGCGCCAGCAGCACTAGCGGGTCCTCCACAGATACGCAGTATTTT,.,TRBV5-1,TRBD2,TRBJ2-3
CSARDGTSGPTDTQYF,TGCAGTGCTAGAGATGGGACTAGCGGCCCCACAGATACGCAGTATTTT,.,TRBV20-1,TRBD2,TRBJ2-3
CASSIDHGGTGATEQYF,TGTGCCAGTAGTATAGATCATGGTGGGACAGGGGCCACTGAGCAGTACTTC,.,TRBV19,TRBD1,TRBJ2-7
CASSVGASGSYEQYF,TGCGCCAGCAGCGTGGGGGCTAGCGGATCCTACGAGCAGTACTTC,.,TRBV5-1,.,TRBJ2-7
CASSFSGRNYGYTF,TGTGCCAGCAGTTTTAGCGGCAGGAACTATGGCTACACCTTC,.,TRBV27,.,TRBJ1-2
CASSLKAAAGYYNEQFF,TGTGCCAGCAGCTTGAAGGCTGCAGCGGGTTACTACAATGAGCAGTTCTTC,.,TRBV11-1,.,TRBJ2-1
CASSHSGGRRVYGYTF,TGTGCCAGCAGCCACTCAGGGGGGCGGAGGGTCTATGGCTACACCTTC,.,TRBV27,TRBD1,TRBJ1-2
CASSQSKIYEQYF,TGTGCCAGCAGCCAGAGTAAGATCTACGAGCAGTACTTC,.,TRBV3-1,.,TRBJ2-7
CASGTYGEQFF,TGTGCCAGCGGAACGTACGGTGAGCAGTTCTTC,few,TRBV2,.,TRBJ2-1
CASSLDPSYEQYF,TGTGCCAGCAGCTTAGATCCCTCGTACGAGCAGTACTTC,.,TRBV11-2,.,TRBJ2-7
CASSLGTVGNSPLHF,TGTGCCAGCAGTCTTGGGACAGTTGGTAATTCACCCCTCCACTTT,.,TRBV27,TRBD1,TRBJ1-6
CASSGGADEKLFF,TGTGCCAGCAGTGGGGGTGCAGATGAAAAACTGTTTTTT,.,TRBV6-1,.,TRBJ1-4
CASSLARGSDTQYF,TGTGCCAGCAGCTTAGCGCGGGGGTCGGATACGCAGTATTTT,.,TRBV7-2,TRBD2,TRBJ2-3
CASSLGVRYEQYF,TGTGCCAGCAGTTTGGGGGTTCGCTACGAGCAGTACTTC,.,TRBV27,.,TRBJ2-7
CASSGTGGNQPQHF,TGTGCCAGCAGCGGAACAGGGGGCAATCAGCCCCAGCATTTT,.,TRBV9,TRBD1,TRBJ1-5
CASSWEGVEDTGELFF,TGTGCCAGCAGCTGGGAGGGGGTGGAAGACACCGGGGAGCTGTTTTTT,.,TRBV7-3,.,TRBJ2-2
CASSQLAGSYNEQFF,TGCGCCAGCAGCCAGTTAGCAGGTAGTTACAATGAGCAGTTCTTC,once,TRBV4-1,.,TRBJ2-1
CSAGLSGTGRNSPLHF,TGCAGTGCTGGCCTCTCCGGGACAGGGCGAAATTCACCCCTCCACTTT,.,TRBV20-1,TRBD1,TRBJ1-6
CASSPTGPQETQYF,TGTGCCAGCAGTCCTACAGGTCCCCAAGAGACCCAGTACTTC,few,TRBV6-2/TRBV6-3,.,TRBJ2-5
CSAITGVREKLFF,TGCAGTGCTATTACAGGGGTCCGTGAAAAACTGTTTTTT,.,TRBV20-1,TRBD1,TRBJ1-4
CATSDLGRADTQYF,TGTGCCACCAGTGATTTGGGAAGGGCAGATACGCAGTATTTT,few,TRBV24-1,.,TRBJ2-3
CASSIGAGGNEQYF,TGTGCCAGTAGTATTGGGGCAGGGGGCAACGAGCAGTACTTC,.,TRBV19,TRBD1,TRBJ2-7
CATRNEGRGYNEKLFF,TGTGCCACCCGAAACGAGGGCAGGGGCTATAATGAAAAACTGTTTTTT,.,TRBV19,.,TRBJ1-4